This T cell receptor beta chain was sequenced for a study of blood T cells in healthy people across ages. Study outcomes and limitations: As age increased, TCR beta diversity per million T cells fell in a roughly linear fashion.

A minimum of 6 million PBMCs was isolated per sample. V was trimmed by 7 bases and J by 4 bases, leaving 10 bases between them. Germline V gene lookup returns CDR1 SQVTM and CDR2 ANQGSEA. The CDR3 totals 11 residues. This clonotype was seen a handful of times. Its antigen is not identified. Combining a sample-barcoded 5' primer with a J-beta primer mix, a second PCR ran for roughly 7 to 11 cycles. Every single cDNA molecule received a tag from a template-switch adaptor with 12 random nucleotides. TCRdb reprocessed the 5' RACE reads via MiXCR and lists one record per CDR3 protein. The sample contains around 970,000 distinct CDR3 sequences, roughly 50% of which appear only once.

The chain is built from TRBV29-1 and TRBJ1-2; tentatively, D is TRBD1 (6 bases). The TCR sequence derives from a woman aged 60-75 years in good health. The specimen was blood. CDR3 nucleotides: TGCAGCGCAAGGACAGTCTATGGCTACACCTTC. It translates to CSARTVYGYTF.